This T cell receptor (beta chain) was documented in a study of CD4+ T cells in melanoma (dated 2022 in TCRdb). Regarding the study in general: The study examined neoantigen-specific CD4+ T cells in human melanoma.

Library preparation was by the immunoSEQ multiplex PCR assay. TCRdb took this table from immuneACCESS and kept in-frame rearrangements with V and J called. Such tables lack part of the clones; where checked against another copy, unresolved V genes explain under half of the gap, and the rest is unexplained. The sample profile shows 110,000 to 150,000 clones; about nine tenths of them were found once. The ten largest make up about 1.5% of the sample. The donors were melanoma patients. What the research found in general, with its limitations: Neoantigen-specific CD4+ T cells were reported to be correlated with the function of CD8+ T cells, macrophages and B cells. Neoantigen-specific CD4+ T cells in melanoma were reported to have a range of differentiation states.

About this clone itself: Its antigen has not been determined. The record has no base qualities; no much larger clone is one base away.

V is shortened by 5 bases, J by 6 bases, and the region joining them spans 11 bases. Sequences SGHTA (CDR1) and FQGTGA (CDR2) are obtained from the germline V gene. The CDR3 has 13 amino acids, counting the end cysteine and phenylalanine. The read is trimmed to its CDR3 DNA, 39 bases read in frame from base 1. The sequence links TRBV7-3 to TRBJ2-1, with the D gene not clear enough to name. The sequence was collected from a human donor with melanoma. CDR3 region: CASSLDPSNEQFF. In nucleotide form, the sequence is TGTGCCAGCAGCCTCGACCCGAGCAATGAGCAGTTCTTC. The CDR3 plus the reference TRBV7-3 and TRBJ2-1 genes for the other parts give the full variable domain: GAGVSQTPSNKVTEKGKYVELRCDPISGHTALYWYRQSLGQGPEFLIYFQGTGAADDSGLPNDRFFAVRPEGSVSTLKIQRTERGDSAVYLCASSLDPSNEQFFGPGTRLTVL.